This record looks at one TCR beta chain sequence and its context. One end of the junction varies from germline; a read error may be responsible. All donors qualified as healthy HIV-negative adults and had experienced no recent acute infections or vaccinations. Germline CDR1 and CDR2: SGHVS and FNYEAQ. The CDR3 runs 14 residues. The test was conducted at deep level. The repertoire was sequenced with immunoSEQ multiplex PCR; TCRdb's copy has only in-frame clones and lacks some. This table holds fewer than 550,000 clones, about 80% found once. The entry originates in a study of shared clonotypes between healthy human individuals.

The chain uses TRBV7-6 and TRBJ2-7; 8 bases are a match to TRBD2. This clonotype was sampled from a middle-aged woman in good health. Some clones in this sample may be carry-over from other donors' samples. Specimen: PBMCs. CDR3 in amino acids: CASSLEAGAPEQYF. The CDR3 DNA sequence: TGTGCCAGCAGTTTAGAAGCGGGAGCTCCGGAGCAGTACTTC. Looking up the rest from reference TRBV7-6 and TRBJ2-7 gives the full variable domain: GAGVSQSPRYKVTKRGQDVALRCDPISGHVSLYWYRQALGQGPEFLTYFNYEAQQDKSGLPNDRFSAERPEGSISTLTIQRTEQRDSAMYRCASSLEAGAPEQYFGPGTRLTVT.